This TCR beta chain comes out of a study of cytomegalovirus exposure and HLA in healthy donors. In the study overall: Earlier, 95 million to 120 million unique TCR beta sequences were recovered from 170 million or so T cells by an analysis. General study results and limits: There were 150 to 200 TCR beta chains listed as cytomegalovirus-associated. The authors considered a cluster of highly shared sequence variants likely to be a sequencing artifact.

Between the trimmed V and J ends, which lost 3 bases and 4 bases, there was a span of 12 bases. Germline CDR1 MGHRA, CDR2 YSYEKL. The CDR3 spans 14 residues. This clone came up a few times. The antigen is not known. The PCR used 60 Vbeta and 13 Jbeta primers. The data were produced by immunoSEQ multiplex PCR, yet TCRdb's version contains in-frame clones alone and is incomplete. The sample consists of around 130,000 clones, just over 70% of them appearing once. This chain links TRBV4-1 with TRBJ1-2, with TRBD1 as a possible D gene (6 bases). Specimen: PBMCs. The receptor was isolated from a woman in her sixties in good health and CMV-seropositive. The CDR3 protein is CASSQQGMGYGYTF. Written as DNA, the CDR3 is TGCGCCAGCAGCCAGCAGGGGATGGGCTATGGCTACACCTTC.